This TCR beta chain derives from a study of blood T cell repertoires in COVID-19. Study information: Researchers got acute and convalescent COVID-19 samples from the United States, Italy and Spain.

Only in-frame clones appear in the TCRdb table, and some are missing; sequencing was by immunoSEQ multiplex PCR. The sample contains around 99,000 clones, roughly 84% of which appear only once. About this clone: Mismatch with germline at one junction end may stem from a read error.

CDR1 is ENHRY and CDR2 is SYGVKD in the germline V gene. The CDR3 is 8 residues long. Sample: peripheral blood. The gene calls are TRBV10-3 and TRBJ2-7; a possible D gene is TRBD2 (5 bases). This receptor was identified in a human donor in a cohort sampled during active COVID-19. The CDR3 sequence: CAISRTGF. Written as DNA, the CDR3 is TGTGCCATCAGTAGGACGGGGTTC.